These 8 T cell receptor delta chains originate from one sample sequenced in a study of γδ T cells in repeated Plasmodium falciparum infection. TCRdb re-processed the multiplex PCR reads using CATT. The sample has tens of thousands of delta-chain clones, 1.6% seen once. Gammadelta T cells were flow-sorted from PBMC into Vgamma9/Vdelta2+ and Vdelta2-negative populations for bulk analysis. The specimen was gamma-delta T cells from blood. The receptors derive from a pool of human donors (malaria-infected and uninfected, not separated).

This clone was seen ten or more times. Other nucleotide sequences in the sample specify the same CDR3. The V call is TRDV1, the J call TRDJ1, with D maybe TRDD3 (6 bases). Germline V lookup: CDR1 TSWWSYY, CDR2 QGS. The CDR3 consists of 21 residues. Trimming pared 0 bases from V and 0 bases from J, leaving 26 bases between. CDR3 loop: CALGELVVRVWGSINTDKLIF. CDR3 DNA: TGTGCTCTTGGGGAACTAGTCGTCCGCGTGTGGGGGTCAATTAACACCGATAAACTCATCTTT.

This clone was counted a few times. The TCRdb protein, from a much larger clone, departs from this DNA's translation at residue 18, likely by read error; the protein shown derives from the DNA. V gene TRDV1 combines with J gene TRDJ1; TRDD3 matches at 13 bases. No J gene was available from TCRdb, and it was assigned here by a germline match of the DNA. Germline V gives CDR1 TSWWSYY, CDR2 QGS. The CDR3 has 25 amino acids. Unmatched junction bases numbered 35, after V lost 3 bases and J lost 7 bases. The CDR3 sequence: CALGDLISQLTLYWGIRRGGLKLIF. The CDR3 bases are TGTGCTCTTGGGGACCTGATTTCCCAGTTAACCTTGTACTGGGGGATACGACGGGGGGGTCTTAAACTCATCTTT.

Only a few counts were recorded for this clone. With a far larger clone one base away, a read error is the likely cause. This specimen includes other DNA sequences encoding the same CDR3. This rearrangement joins TRDV1 to TRDJ1, with D unresolved. Germline CDR1 reads TSWWSYY; CDR2 reads QGS. Trimming pared 1 base from V and 6 bases from J, leaving 6 bases between. This CDR3 has 12 residues. This CDR3 reads CALGEPAHKLIF. CDR3 DNA: TGTGCTCTTGGGGAACCGGCGCATAAACTCATCTTT.

About this clone: The mismatch at residue 10 between this DNA's translation and the TCRdb protein of a much larger clone likely reflects a read error; the protein shown is translated from the DNA. The chain uses TRDV1 and TRDJ1; 7 positions agree with TRDD3. Since TCRdb gives no J gene, matching the DNA to germline was used here to assign it. With 4 bases clipped from V and 0 bases from J, the junction kept 11 bases outside the gene matches. CDR3 length equals 17 residues. Germline V CDR1 and CDR2: TSWWSYY, QGS. In DNA form, the CDR3 reads TGTGCTCTTGGGGCTCTCCCCTGGGGGCCGTACACCGATAAACTCATCTTT. Protein product: CALGALPWGPYTDKLIF.

This clone was found many times. TCRdb shows a much larger clone's protein in place of this DNA's translation, and the two differ at residue 11, likely through a read error; the protein shown is translated from the DNA. The chain joins TRDV1 to TRDJ1; 12 bases match TRDD3. V lost 5 bases, J lost 2 bases, and 24 bases stayed unmatched. In germline, CDR1 is TSWWSYY, CDR2 QGS. CDR3 length: 22 amino acids. The CDR3: CALGLPLGRSAGGYGTTDKLIF. As DNA, the CDR3 is TGTGCTCTTGGGCTCCCATTAGGCCGTAGTGCTGGGGGATACGGTACTACCGATAAACTCATCTTT.

This clone has a count of ten or more. TCRdb gives a protein that differs at residue 7 from what the DNA encodes, so the protein here is translated from the DNA. The V gene is TRDV1, the J gene TRDJ1; the D gene is possibly TRDD3 (5 bases). The CDR3 has 16 amino acids. Trimming stripped 3 bases from V and 0 bases from J, with 14 bases between. Germline CDR1 reads TSWWSYY; CDR2 reads QGS. The CDR3 DNA reads TGTGCTCTTGGGGATTCTTCGGGGGGGTACACCGATAAACTCATCTTT. It is translated as CALGDSSGGYTDKLIF.

This clone was counted between two and nine times. TCRdb's protein, taken from a much larger clone, differs from this DNA's translation at residue 14, likely owing to a read error; the protein displayed comes from the DNA. There is no J gene call, but TRDV3 is given as the V gene; TRDD2 is the table's D call, not checked against the DNA. This CDR3 is 16 amino acids long. Germline CDR1 is TVYSNPD and CDR2 is GDNSRS (reference sequence). CDR3 coding DNA: TGTGCCTTTTTTGCGGGAACCTACCCGGGCCTCGGTAAACCCATCTTT. Protein: CAFFAGTYPGLGKPIF.

This clone was seen more than once but under ten times. A much larger clone differs from this one at a single base, so this may be a read error. The chain joins TRDV2 to TRDJ1; 10 bases match TRDD3. CDR3 length: 19 residues. Germline V gene data show CDR1 as GEAIGNYY and CDR2 as EKD. This chain's CDR3 is CARDTLGDIGERSTDKLIF. The CDR3 DNA follows: TGTGCCCGTGACACCCTGGGGGATATTGGAGAGAGGAGCACCGATAAACTCATCTTT.